The next 7 T cell receptor beta chains were all read from a single sample in a study of blood T cell repertoires in COVID-19. The repertoire was sequenced with immunoSEQ multiplex PCR; TCRdb's copy has only in-frame clones and lacks some. The sample shows a few hundred thousand clones, around 89% of them seen only once. The sequenced sample was PBMCs or T cells enriched from blood (not recorded which). Receptor source: a man in his late teens or twenties who had recovered from COVID-19.

The chain employs TRBV3-1 (or the pseudogene TRBV3-2) and TRBJ2-7, with 9 bases that match TRBD1. Trimming took 3 bases from V and 4 from J; bases not matched to a gene: 4. The CDR3 length is 14 residues. From germline, CDR1 is LGHDT and CDR2 YNNKEL (reference sequence). The CDR3 is CASSHRQGEYEQYF. CDR3 sequence (DNA): TGTGCCAGCAGCCACCGACAGGGGGAATACGAGCAGTACTTC.

The CDR3 region has the DNA TGTGCCAGCAGCTTAGTGCTAGCGGGAGCCCACGAGCAGTACTTC. It encodes CASSLVLAGAHEQYF. This chain uses TRBV7-6 with TRBJ2-7, with 10 bases lining up with TRBD2. Germline V lookup: CDR1 SGHVS, CDR2 FNYEAQ. The CDR3 extends over 15 amino acids. The trim removed 1 base at V and 5 bases at J, leaving 5 bases unmatched.

This clone was counted a single time. The chain employs TRBV19 and TRBJ2-1; the match to TRBD2 covers 9 bases. The CDR3 length is 14 residues. CDR1 and CDR2 from the germline V gene are LNHDA and SQIVND (reference sequence). Trimming removed 4 bases from V and 9 bases from J; junction bases left unmatched: 7. CDR3 protein: CASSTGTSNGEQFF. CDR3 nucleotides: TGTGCCAGTAGTACAGGGACTAGCAACGGTGAGCAGTTCTTC.

This clone was observed a few times. The chain has TRBV5-1 and TRBJ2-5; D not resolved. CDR1 SGHRS and CDR2 YFSETQ come from the germline V gene. V was pared by 6 bases and J by 1 base, with 16 bases between. CDR3 length: 15 amino acids. The CDR3 DNA is TGCGCCAGCAACCCCTCAGGCCAGACCCAAGAGACCCAGTACTTC. This gives the protein CASNPSGQTQETQYF.

The rearrangement uses TRBV9 and TRBJ2-5; D is perhaps TRBD1 (5 bases). This CDR3 has 13 residues. V lost 3 bases to trimming and J lost 2 bases, with 8 bases between them. Per the germline V gene, CDR1 is SGDLS and CDR2 is YYNGEE. This CDR3 reads CASSATAQETQYF. In nucleotides, the CDR3 is TGTGCCAGCAGCGCGACAGCACAAGAGACCCAGTACTTC.

Comment on this clone: Other DNA sequences in the same sample also yield this CDR3. The CDR3 protein is CASSGQGASEAFF. The CDR3 DNA reads as TGTGCCAGCAGCGGACAGGGGGCATCTGAAGCTTTCTTT. V is TRBV7-2 and J is TRBJ1-1; 11 bases match TRBD1. V trimming: 5 bases; J trimming: 6 bases; junction bases outside the gene matches: 2. Per the germline V gene, CDR1 is SGHTA and CDR2 is FQGNSA. This CDR3 region has 13 residues.

The chain links TRBV7-3 to TRBJ1-4; no firm D call. CDR3 length: 14 residues. V was clipped by 2 bases and J by 3 bases, with 7 bases between them. Germline loops: CDR1 SGHTA, CDR2 FQGTGA. The CDR3 protein is CASSLGGANEKLFF. DNA of the CDR3: TGTGCCAGCAGCTTAGGAGGAGCTAATGAAAAACTGTTTTTT.